In its sample, the clone carrying this T cell receptor (beta chain) was seen many times. Hyperthyroidism, newly diagnosed and lasting under 2 months, affected patients aged 18 to 65. Patients were excluded because of uncontrolled infection, other autoimmune disease, pregnancy or lactation. Cells are PBMCs isolated from 10 ml of fresh blood. Germline lookup yields CDR1 DFQATT and CDR2 SNEGSKA (reference sequence). The CDR3 sequence is 13 residues long. V lost 5 bases to trimming and J lost 1 base, with 11 bases between them. The investigators amplified TCR beta CDR3 regions from RNA transcripts. First-round RT-PCR targeting the TCR CDR3 was performed with the HTBI primer set. From the multiplex PCR reads, TCRdb called clonotypes with MiXCR, one entry per CDR3 protein. The sample lists 190,000 or so distinct CDR3 sequences, about 17% seen once, with about 45% in the top ten. This record comes from a study of T cells in Graves' hyperthyroidism and ophthalmopathy. Across the study: Specimen type is peripheral blood, collected at initial diagnosis prior to any treatment.

The V gene is TRBV20-1, the J gene TRBJ2-5; tentatively, D is TRBD1 (5 bases). This receptor was identified in a man aged 35 to 55 with Graves' hyperthyroidism. What was sequenced was blood. CDR3 sequence: CSAPTRVQETQYF. CDR3 DNA sequence: TGCAGTGCTCCCACCAGGGTCCAAGAGACCCAGTACTTC.